One and the same sample provided the 2 T cell receptor beta chains below, sequenced in a study of cytomegalovirus exposure and HLA in healthy donors. Vbeta (60) and Jbeta (13) primers were used in the PCR. TCRdb keeps only in-frame clones here, not all; method: immunoSEQ multiplex PCR. This sample has some 90,000 clones, with 70% to 85% found just once. Sequences were obtained from PBMCs. These receptors came from a man aged 25 to 40 in good health and CMV-seronegative.

The V call is TRBV5-6, the J call TRBJ2-1; 13 bases match TRBD2. The J segment lost 0 bases and the V segment lost 5 bases, leaving 11 bases of the junction unmatched. This CDR3 has 19 residues. The germline V gene has CDR1 SGHDT and CDR2 YYEEEE. CDR3 amino acids: CASSKPGLAGISSYNEQFF. The CDR3 DNA reads as TGTGCCAGCAGTAAACCGGGACTAGCGGGGATAAGCTCCTACAATGAGCAGTTCTTC.

J is TRBJ1-2 and V is TRBV2; D unclear. V was shortened by 6 bases and J by 6 bases, with 14 bases between the two germline ends. The germline V gene has CDR1 SNHLY and CDR2 FYNNEI. The CDR3 contains 13 residues. The CDR3, as DNA: TGTGCCAGCAGCCTAGAAATGGCGGATGGCTACACCTTC. It encodes CASSLEMADGYTF.